This T cell receptor beta chain was obtained from a study of T cells in localized non-small cell lung cancer. This clone was seen only a few times. The CDR3 totals 14 residues. V was shortened by 0 bases and J by 3 bases, with 9 bases between the two germline ends. Germline CDR1 and CDR2: SQVTM and ANQGSEA. Sequenced by immunoSEQ multiplex PCR; TCRdb stores in-frame clones only, minus some. The data contain more than 2,000 clones, 20% to 25% of them seen just once; the ten biggest clones take up 5.5% to 6.5%. The sequencing used lung tumor tissue, collected before any cancer treatment. The receptor comes from a man aged 40 to 75 with stage II lung adenocarcinoma. The V and J genes are TRBV29-1 and TRBJ2-4; tentative D call: TRBD1 (6 bases). CDR3 DNA sequence: TGCAGCGTTGAAGATCCGACAGGCAAAAACATTCAGTACTTC. Its translation is CSVEDPTGKNIQYF.